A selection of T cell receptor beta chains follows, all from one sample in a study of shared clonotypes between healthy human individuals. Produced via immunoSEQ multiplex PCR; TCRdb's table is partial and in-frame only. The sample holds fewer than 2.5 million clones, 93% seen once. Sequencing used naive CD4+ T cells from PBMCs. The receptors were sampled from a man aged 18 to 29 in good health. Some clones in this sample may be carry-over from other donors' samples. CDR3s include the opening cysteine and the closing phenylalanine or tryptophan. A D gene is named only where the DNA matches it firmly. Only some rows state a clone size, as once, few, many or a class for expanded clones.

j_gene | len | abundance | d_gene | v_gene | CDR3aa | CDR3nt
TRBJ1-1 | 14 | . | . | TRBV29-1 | CSVVLMRGDTEAFF | TGCAGCGTTGTCCTGATGAGGGGGGACACTGAAGCTTTCTTT
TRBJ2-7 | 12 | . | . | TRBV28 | CASSFRRDEQYF | TGTGCCAGCAGTTTCCGCAGGGACGAGCAGTACTTC
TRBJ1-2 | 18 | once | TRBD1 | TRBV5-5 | CASSLAYRSRDRVGGYTF | TGTGCCAGCAGCTTGGCCTATCGTTCTAGGGACAGGGTCGGCGGCTACACCTTC
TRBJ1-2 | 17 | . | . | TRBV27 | CASSPRGGTGTGYGYTF | TGTGCCAGCAGTCCCCGGGGGGGAACCGGGACGGGCTATGGCTACACCTTC
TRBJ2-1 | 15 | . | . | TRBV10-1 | CASSAAVSSYNEQFF | TGCGCCAGCAGTGCGGCGGTAAGCTCCTACAATGAGCAGTTCTTC
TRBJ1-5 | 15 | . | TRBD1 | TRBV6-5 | CASSPTGTGNQPQHF | TGTGCCAGCAGCCCCACCGGGACAGGGAATCAGCCCCAGCATTTT
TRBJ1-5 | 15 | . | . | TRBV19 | CASTSPRGGGQPQHF | TGTGCCAGTACCTCCCCACGGGGGGGCGGTCAGCCCCAGCATTTT
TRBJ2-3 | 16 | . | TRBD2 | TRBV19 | CASRTLGLASTDTQYF | TGTGCCAGTAGAACCCTCGGACTAGCGAGCACAGATACGCAGTATTTT
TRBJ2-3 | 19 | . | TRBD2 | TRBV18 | CASSPLPLSTSGRGDTQYF | TGTGCCAGCTCACCTCTTCCCCTCTCGACTAGCGGGAGAGGAGATACGCAGTATTTT
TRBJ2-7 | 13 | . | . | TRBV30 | CAWSGGNKYEQYF | TGTGCCTGGAGTGGGGGCAATAAATACGAGCAGTACTTC
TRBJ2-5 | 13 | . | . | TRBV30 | CAWSVGGTETQYF | TGTGCCTGGAGTGTTGGTGGGACAGAGACCCAGTACTTC
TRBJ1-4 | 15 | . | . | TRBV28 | CASSQDSATNEKLFF | TGTGCCAGCAGTCAAGACAGTGCAACTAATGAAAAACTGTTTTTT
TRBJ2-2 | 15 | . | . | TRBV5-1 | CASSLAGISTGELFF | TGCGCCAGCAGCTTGGCCGGGATTAGTACCGGGGAGCTGTTTTTT
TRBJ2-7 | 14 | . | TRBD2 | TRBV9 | CASSGWGGSYEQYF | TGTGCCAGCAGCGGATGGGGGGGTTCCTACGAGCAGTACTTC
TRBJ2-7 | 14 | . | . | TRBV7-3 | CASSYPQGSYEQYF | TGTGCCAGCAGCTACCCACAGGGATCCTACGAGCAGTACTTC
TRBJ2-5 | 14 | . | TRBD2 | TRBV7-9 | CASSAVGRVGTQYF | TGTGCCAGCTCGGCCGTCGGGAGGGTTGGGACCCAGTACTTC
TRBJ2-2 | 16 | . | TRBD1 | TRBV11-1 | CASSSYRDRNTGELFF | TGTGCCAGCAGCTCATACCGGGACAGAAACACCGGGGAGCTGTTTTTT
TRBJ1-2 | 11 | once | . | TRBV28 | CASSSPYGYTF | TGTGCCAGCAGTTCGCCCTATGGCTACACCTTC
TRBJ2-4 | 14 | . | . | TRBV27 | CASSLSPGGGIQYF | TGTGCCAGCAGTTTATCGCCGGGTGGCGGCATTCAGTACTTC
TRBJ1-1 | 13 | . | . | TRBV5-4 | CASSLRMNTEAFF | TGTGCCAGCAGCTTAAGGATGAACACTGAAGCTTTCTTT
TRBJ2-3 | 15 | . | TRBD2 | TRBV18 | CASFTSGRTPDTQYF | TGTGCCAGCTTCACTAGCGGGAGAACCCCAGATACGCAGTATTTT
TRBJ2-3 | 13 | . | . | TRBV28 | CASSYGSTDTQYF | TGTGCCAGCAGTTACGGGAGTACAGATACGCAGTATTTT
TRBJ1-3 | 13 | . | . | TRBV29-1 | CSVSINSGNTIYF | TGCAGCGTTAGTATAAACTCTGGAAACACCATATATTTT
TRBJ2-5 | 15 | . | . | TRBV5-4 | CASSLELAAQETQYF | TGTGCCAGCAGCTTGGAGCTAGCAGCCCAAGAGACCCAGTACTTC